A selection of T cell receptor beta chains follows, all from one sample in a study of blood T cell repertoires in COVID-19. This table comes from immunoSEQ multiplex PCR, and its TCRdb copy is limited to in-frame clones, with some not included. Of 250,000 or so clones in the sample, 85% to 90% were seen once. The sample consisted of peripheral blood. All receptors come from a man older than 75 with acute or convalescent COVID-19. Each CDR3 is given with its conserved first and last residue. The D gene is left open where the match is weak. For some rows the clone size is stated as once, few or many, or as a class when expanded; others skip it.

D gene,V gene,clone size,J gene,CDR3 protein,CDR3 DNA
TRBD2,TRBV29-1,-,TRBJ2-3,CSVDRLAADTQYF,TGCAGCGTTGACAGACTAGCGGCAGATACGCAGTATTTT
-,TRBV7-9,-,TRBJ2-5,CASSLGGYQETQYF,TGTGCCAGCAGTTTAGGAGGGTACCAAGAGACCCAGTACTTC
-,TRBV2,-,TRBJ1-2,CASTGQNLYGYTF,TGTGCCAGCACGGGACAAAACCTCTATGGCTACACCTTC
TRBD2,TRBV4-3,-,TRBJ2-1,CASSQERLAGEQFF,TGCGCCAGCAGCCAAGAAAGACTAGCGGGAGAGCAGTTCTTC
-,TRBV10-3,few,TRBJ1-2,CAISESPQGKLYGYTF,TGTGCCATCAGTGAGTCTCCTCAGGGGAAACTCTATGGCTACACCTTC
TRBD2,TRBV3-1/TRBV3-2,-,TRBJ2-7,CASSQVPGLAATSYEQYF,TGTGCCAGCAGCCAAGTTCCGGGACTAGCGGCTACCTCCTACGAGCAGTACTTC
-,TRBV6-2/TRBV6-3,-,TRBJ2-7,CASSLPPRSEQYF,TGTGCCAGCAGCCTGCCCCCAAGGAGTGAGCAGTACTTC
-,TRBV18,-,TRBJ1-1,CASSPQSTNTEAFF,TGTGCCAGCTCACCACAGAGTACGAACACTGAAGCTTTCTTT
TRBD1,TRBV19,-,TRBJ2-1,CASSVTGVNEQFF,TGTGCCAGTAGTGTGACAGGGGTCAATGAGCAGTTCTTC
TRBD2,TRBV19,-,TRBJ2-1,CASRGLGTGKQFF,TGTGCCAGTAGGGGACTAGGGACTGGTAAGCAGTTCTTC
-,TRBV7-9,-,TRBJ1-1,CASSPREGSTEAFF,TGTGCCAGCAGCCCCCGCGAAGGGAGCACTGAAGCTTTCTTT
-,TRBV25-1,once,TRBJ1-2,CASSECGRRYGYTF,TGTGCCAGCAGTGAATGCGGGAGACGCTATGGCTACACCTTC